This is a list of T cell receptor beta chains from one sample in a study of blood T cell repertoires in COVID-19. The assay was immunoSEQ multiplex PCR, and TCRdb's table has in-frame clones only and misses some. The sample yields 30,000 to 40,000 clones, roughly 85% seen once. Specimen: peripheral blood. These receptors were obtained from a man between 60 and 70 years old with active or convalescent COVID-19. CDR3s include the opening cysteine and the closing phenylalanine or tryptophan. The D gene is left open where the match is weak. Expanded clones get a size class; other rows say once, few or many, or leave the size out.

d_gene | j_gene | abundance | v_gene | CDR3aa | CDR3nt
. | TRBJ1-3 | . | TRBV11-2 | CASSSVVSSSGNTIYF | TGTGCCAGCAGCTCGGTCGTCTCGAGCTCTGGAAACACCATATATTTT
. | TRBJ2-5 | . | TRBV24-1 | CATSPGGWETQYF | TGTGCCACCAGCCCGGGGGGCTGGGAGACCCAGTACTTC
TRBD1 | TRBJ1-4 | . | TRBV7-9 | CASSYRTGGATNEKLFF | TGTGCCAGCAGCTACCGGACAGGGGGTGCAACTAATGAAAAACTGTTTTTT
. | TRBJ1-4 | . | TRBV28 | CASTAAGDNEKLFF | TGTGCCAGCACGGCGGCAGGGGATAATGAAAAACTGTTTTTT
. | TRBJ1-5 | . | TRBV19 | CASSTSYSNQPQHF | TGTGCCAGTAGTACGTCTTATAGCAATCAGCCCCAGCATTTT
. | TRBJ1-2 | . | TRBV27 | CASSYGGAHGYTF | TGTGCCAGCTCCTATGGGGGGGCACATGGCTACACCTTC
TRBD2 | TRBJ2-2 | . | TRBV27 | CASSFTSGSAGELFF | TGTGCCAGCAGTTTTACTAGCGGGAGTGCCGGGGAGCTGTTTTTT
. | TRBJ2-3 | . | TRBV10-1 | CASTLAGRESTDTQYF | TGCGCCAGCACCTTGGCCGGGAGAGAGAGCACAGATACGCAGTATTTT
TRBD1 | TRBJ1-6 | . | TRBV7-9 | CASSLYRDRALPLHF | TGTGCCAGCAGCTTGTACCGGGACAGGGCTCTCCCCCTCCACTTT
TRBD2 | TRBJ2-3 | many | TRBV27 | CASSFSGGATDTQYF | TGTGCCAGCAGTTTTAGCGGGGGGGCCACAGATACGCAGTATTTT
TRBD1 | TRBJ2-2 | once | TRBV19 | CASSIRPDRGRRIGELFF | TGTGCCAGTAGTATACGCCCCGACAGGGGGCGAAGGATCGGGGAGCTGTTTTTT
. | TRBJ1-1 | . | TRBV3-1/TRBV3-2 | CASSQVSGVNTEAFF | TGTGCCAGCAGCCAAGTATCGGGGGTGAACACTGAAGCTTTCTTT
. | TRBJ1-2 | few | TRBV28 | CASSSGNWGIYGYTF | TGTGCCAGCAGTTCAGGGAACTGGGGCATCTATGGCTACACCTTC
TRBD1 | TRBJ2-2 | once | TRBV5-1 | CASSAREGGAGGLFF | TGCGCCAGCAGCGCCCGGGAAGGAGGAGCAGGGGGGCTGTTTTTT
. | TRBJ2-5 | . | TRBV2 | CASSGGTPYGTQYF | TGTGCCAGCAGTGGCGGGACCCCGTACGGGACCCAGTACTTC
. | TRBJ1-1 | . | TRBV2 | CASSVIGESSEAFF | TGTGCCAGCAGTGTGATCGGGGAAAGCTCTGAAGCTTTCTTT
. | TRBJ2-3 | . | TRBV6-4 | CASGRGGEGDTQYF | TGTGCCAGCGGAAGGGGGGGGGAAGGAGATACGCAGTATTTT